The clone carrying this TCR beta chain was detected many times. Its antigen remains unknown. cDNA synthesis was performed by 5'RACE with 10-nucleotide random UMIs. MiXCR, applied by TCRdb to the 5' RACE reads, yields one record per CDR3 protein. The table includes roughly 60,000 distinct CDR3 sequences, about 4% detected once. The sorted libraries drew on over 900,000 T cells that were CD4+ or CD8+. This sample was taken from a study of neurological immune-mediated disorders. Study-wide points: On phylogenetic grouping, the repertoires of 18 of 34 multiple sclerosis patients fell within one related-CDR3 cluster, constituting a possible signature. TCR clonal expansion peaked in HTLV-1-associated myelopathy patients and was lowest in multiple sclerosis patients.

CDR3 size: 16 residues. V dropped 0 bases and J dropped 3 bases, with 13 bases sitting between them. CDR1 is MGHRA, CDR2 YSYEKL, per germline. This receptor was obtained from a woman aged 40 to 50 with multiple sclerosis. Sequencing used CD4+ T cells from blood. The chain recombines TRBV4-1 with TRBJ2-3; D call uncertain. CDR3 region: CASSQDIRARTDTQYF. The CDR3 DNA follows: TGCGCCAGCAGCCAAGATATCCGAGCCAGGACAGATACGCAGTATTTT.